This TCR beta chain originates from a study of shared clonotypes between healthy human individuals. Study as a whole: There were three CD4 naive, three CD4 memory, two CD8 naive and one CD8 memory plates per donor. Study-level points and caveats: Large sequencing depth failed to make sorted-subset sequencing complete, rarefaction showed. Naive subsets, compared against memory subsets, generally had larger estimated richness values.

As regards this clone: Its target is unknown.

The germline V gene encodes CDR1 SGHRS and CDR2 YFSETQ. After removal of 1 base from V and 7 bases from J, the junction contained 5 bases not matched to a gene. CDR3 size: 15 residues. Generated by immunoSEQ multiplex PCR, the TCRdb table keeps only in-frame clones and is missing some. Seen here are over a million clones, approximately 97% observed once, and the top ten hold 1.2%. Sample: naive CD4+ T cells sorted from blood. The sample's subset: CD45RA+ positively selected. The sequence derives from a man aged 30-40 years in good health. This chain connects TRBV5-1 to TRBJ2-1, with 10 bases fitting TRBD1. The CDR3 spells CASSLIGQGGNEQFF. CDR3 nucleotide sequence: TGCGCCAGCAGCTTGATTGGACAGGGGGGAAATGAGCAGTTCTTC.